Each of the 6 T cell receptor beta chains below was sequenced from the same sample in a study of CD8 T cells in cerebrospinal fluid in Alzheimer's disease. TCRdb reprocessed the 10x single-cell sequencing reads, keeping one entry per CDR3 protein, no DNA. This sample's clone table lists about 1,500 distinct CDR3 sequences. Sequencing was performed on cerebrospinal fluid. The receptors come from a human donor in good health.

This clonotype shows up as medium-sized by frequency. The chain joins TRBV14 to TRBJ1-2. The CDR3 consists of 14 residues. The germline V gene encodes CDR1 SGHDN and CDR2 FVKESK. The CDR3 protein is CASSQGAGNYGYTF.

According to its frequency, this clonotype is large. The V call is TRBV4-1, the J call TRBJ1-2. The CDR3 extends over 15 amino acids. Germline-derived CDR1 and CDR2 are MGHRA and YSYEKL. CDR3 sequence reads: CASSPILMGGHGYTF.

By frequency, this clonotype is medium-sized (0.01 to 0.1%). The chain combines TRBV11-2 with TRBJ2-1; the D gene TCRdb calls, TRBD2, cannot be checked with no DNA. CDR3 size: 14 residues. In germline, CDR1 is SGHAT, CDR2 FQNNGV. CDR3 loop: CASRLLAAYNEQFF.

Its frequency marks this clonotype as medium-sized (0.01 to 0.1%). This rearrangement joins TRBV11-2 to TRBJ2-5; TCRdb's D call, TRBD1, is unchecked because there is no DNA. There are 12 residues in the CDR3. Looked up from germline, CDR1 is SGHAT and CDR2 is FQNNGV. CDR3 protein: CASSSGLETQYF.

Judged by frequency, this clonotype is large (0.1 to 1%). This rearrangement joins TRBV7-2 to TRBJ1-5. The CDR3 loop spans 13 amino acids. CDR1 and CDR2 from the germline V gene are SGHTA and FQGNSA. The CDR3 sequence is CASSQGGGQPQHF.

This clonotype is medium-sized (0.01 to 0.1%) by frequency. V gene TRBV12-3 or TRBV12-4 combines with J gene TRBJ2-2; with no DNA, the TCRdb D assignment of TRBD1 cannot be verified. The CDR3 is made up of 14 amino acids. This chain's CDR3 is CASKRTGDTGELFF.